The present T cell receptor (beta chain) was sequenced within a study of identical twins (TCRdb year 2016). At the level of the whole study: To test whether fetal clonotypes persist, the study used deep sequencing on TCR alpha and beta repertoires from monozygotic twins, unrelated adults of various ages, and cord blood. To rule out contamination, replicate twin experiments were performed at different times with different library preparation protocols.

Library generation was performed with 5' RACE. TCRdb lists the instrument as Illumina HiSeq 2000. Template switching added a universal primer binding site, and the final cDNA carried a unique molecular identifier that allowed TCR cDNA molecules to be counted accurately. Specific primers in the conserved constant-segment region were used to synthesize first-strand cDNA for the TCR alpha and beta chains. To control for contamination, every cDNA library was double barcoded, receiving both a SMART-Mk sample barcode and Illumina barcodes. Two successive PCR steps introduced TruSeq adapter sequences along with Illumina sample barcodes. Sequencing of the TCR alpha and beta cDNA libraries was done on the Illumina HiSeq platform using custom primers. The original methods were these. MiGEC processed the raw reads to extract unique molecular identifiers, while MiXCR was used to determine the CDR3 positions. Recombination models were inferred per individual with the repgenHMM and IGoR tools using an EM algorithm. The analysis of shared clonotypes was done with the tcR package in R, with sharing normalized by the product of cloneset sizes. To study raw recombination without the effects of thymic and clonal selection, out-of-frame nonproductive sequences were analyzed. TCRdb trimmed the raw reads at Q25, called clones with MiXCR and kept productive beta chains. All rows with the same CDR3 protein become a single entry with the most common DNA and genes. The V and J calls come from TCRdb's annotation, not from the publication. Within this sample are 700,000 to 950,000 distinct CDR3 sequences, with roughly an eighth of them counted one time only. Together, the top ten hold roughly 1.5% of the sample.

This clonotype was found many times. Its antigen is currently not known. No per-base quality is available; no much larger clone lies one base away. The cysteine opens and the phenylalanine closes a CDR3 of 13 amino acids. Only the CDR3 portion is preserved as DNA: 39 bases, with reading frame beginning at the first base. Trimming costs V 4 bases and J 3 bases, and their ends lie 7 bases apart. CDR1 and CDR2 (MGHDK, SYGVNS) derive from the germline V gene. All donors were healthy Caucasians. The twin cohort comprised three pairs of female monozygotic twins, all aged about 18 to 30 years. Peripheral blood mononuclear cells were used as the source from which RNA for TCR libraries was isolated. The investigation overall reported the following: In monozygotic twins, out-of-frame TCR alpha sharing was systematically underestimated by recombination models, although the models agreed with sharing between unrelated individuals. In beta out-of-frame sequences, excess twin sharing was weaker, because having fewer shared sequences lowered the signal-to-noise ratio. Zero-insertion analyses could be partly confounded by invariant T cells such as MAIT and iNKT, although diverse VJ usage argued against such confounding for most clonotypes. Because the same donors could not be followed over many years, the conclusions relied on cross-sectional statistical analysis. Fewer insertions were carried by abundant cord blood beta clonotypes, a similar but weaker trend appeared in young adult naive repertoires, and no such trend appeared in memory repertoires. Out-of-frame TCR alpha sequences shared between twins showed an excess of low generation-probability sequences compared with coincidental sharing between unrelated individuals.

A further study also used this sample, focusing on yellow fever vaccine responses in identical twins. Looking at the second paper: The T cell response to vaccination in identical twins was reported by the authors to appear partly convergent and partly personalized. In identical twins, the study followed T cell clones that responded to the vaccine with precision.

The clonotype comes from a woman aged 18-35 years in good health. Specimen: PBMCs. Recombination linked TRBV25-1 to TRBJ1-5, with the D gene call left open. The CDR3 protein: CASSAGYNQPQHF. The base sequence is TGTGCCAGCAGTGCCGGTTACAATCAGCCCCAGCATTTT.